What follows describes a single T cell receptor (beta chain). The V end lost 3 bases, the J end lost 2 bases, and 12 bases lay between the germline ends. CDR1 is SGHNT and CDR2 is YYREEE in the germline V gene (reference sequence). The CDR3 runs to 14 residues. Every bit of the isolated RNA underwent reverse transcription, so sequencing read expressed TCRB transcripts. The assay was immunoSEQ multiplex PCR, and TCRdb's table has in-frame clones only and misses some. The sample holds under 250,000 clones, 11% seen once. Naive, central memory, regulatory and stem cell-like memory cells within the CD4+ compartment were sorted using CD45RO/CCR7/CD25/CD127/CD95/CD27. The data belong to a study of beta chain features in type 1 diabetes.

Specimen: central memory CD4+ T cells from blood. The chain employs TRBV5-4 and TRBJ2-7; D remains unclear. The sequence came from a young man in good health. CDR3 in amino acids: CASSSGGRTYEQYF. CDR3 coding DNA: TGTGCCAGCAGCTCCGGTGGACGAACCTACGAGCAGTACTTC.